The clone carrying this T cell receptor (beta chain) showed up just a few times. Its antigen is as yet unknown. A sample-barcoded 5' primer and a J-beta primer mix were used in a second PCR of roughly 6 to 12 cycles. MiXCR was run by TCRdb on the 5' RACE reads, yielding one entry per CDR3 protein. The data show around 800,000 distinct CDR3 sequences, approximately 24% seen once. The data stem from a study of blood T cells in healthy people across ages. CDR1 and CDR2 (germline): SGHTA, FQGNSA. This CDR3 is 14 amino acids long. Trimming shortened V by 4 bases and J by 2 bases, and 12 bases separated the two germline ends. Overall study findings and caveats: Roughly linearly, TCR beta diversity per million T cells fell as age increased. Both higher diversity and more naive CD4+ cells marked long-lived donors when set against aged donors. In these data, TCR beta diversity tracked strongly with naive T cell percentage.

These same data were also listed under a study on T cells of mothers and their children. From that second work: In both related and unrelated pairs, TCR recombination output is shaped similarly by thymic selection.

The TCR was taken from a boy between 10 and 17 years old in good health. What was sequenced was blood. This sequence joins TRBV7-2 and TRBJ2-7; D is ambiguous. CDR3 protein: CASSYRKWAYEQYF. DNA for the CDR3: TGTGCCAGCAGCTATCGAAAGTGGGCCTACGAGCAGTACTTC.